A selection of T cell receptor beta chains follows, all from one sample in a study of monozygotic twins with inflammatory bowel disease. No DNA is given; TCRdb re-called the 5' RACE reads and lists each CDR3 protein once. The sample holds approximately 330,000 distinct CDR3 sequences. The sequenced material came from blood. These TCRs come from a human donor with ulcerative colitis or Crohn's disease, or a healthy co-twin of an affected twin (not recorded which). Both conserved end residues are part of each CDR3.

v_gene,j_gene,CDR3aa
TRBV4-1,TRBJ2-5,CASSQEAYQETQYF
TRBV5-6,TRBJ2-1,CASSSWGRDDNEQFF
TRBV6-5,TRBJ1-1,CASSYKTENTEAFF
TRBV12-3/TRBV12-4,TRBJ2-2,CASRGQGGNTGELFF
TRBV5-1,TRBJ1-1,CASSTGQVISEAFF
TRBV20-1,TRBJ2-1,CSADLVRRPGGNEQFF
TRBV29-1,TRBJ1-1,CSGRELNTEAFF
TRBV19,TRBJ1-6,CASSMRGPGESPLHF
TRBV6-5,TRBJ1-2,CASSYSSGNYGYTF
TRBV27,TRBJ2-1,CASSLRASGTPSSYNEQFF
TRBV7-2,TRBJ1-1,CASSLVWARTTEAFF
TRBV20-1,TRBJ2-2,CSAKTGLGGEQFF
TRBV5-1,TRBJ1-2,CASSLDPGQNYGYTF
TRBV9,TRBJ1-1,CASSVDPANTEAFF
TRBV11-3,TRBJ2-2,CASRSDGAGELFF
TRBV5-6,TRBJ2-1,CASSLEGTGVHEQFF
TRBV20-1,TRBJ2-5,CSALVLAGEETQYF
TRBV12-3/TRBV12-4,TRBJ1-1,CASSLWAVPQNTEAFF
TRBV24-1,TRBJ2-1,CATSDPSGVGGEQFF
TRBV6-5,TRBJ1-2,CASSYPGTGGREGYTF
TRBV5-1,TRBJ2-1,CASRKSNDEQFF
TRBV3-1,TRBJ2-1,CASSQVTTSYNEQFF
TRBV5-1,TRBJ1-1,CASSLEGFVTEAFF
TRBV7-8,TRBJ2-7,CASSLGGTSGTTKYWF
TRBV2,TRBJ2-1,CASSDPSSSSYNEQFF
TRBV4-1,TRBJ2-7,CASSQDLAGGHGEQYF
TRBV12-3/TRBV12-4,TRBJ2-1,CASSLTSGLYNEQFF
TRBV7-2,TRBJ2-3,CASVKGAGTDTQYF
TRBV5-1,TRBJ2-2,CASSLGTVLRELFF
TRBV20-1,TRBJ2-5,CSAKGLGQKELRQETQYF
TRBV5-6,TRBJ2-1,CASSFGQRYNEQFF
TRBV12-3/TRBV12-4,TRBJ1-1,CASSQLLSTEAFF
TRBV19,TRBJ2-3,CASQPPLDPDTQYF
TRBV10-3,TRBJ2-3,CAISPGQSSTDTQYF
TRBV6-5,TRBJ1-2,CASSYLGTGVDGYTF
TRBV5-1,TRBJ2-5,CATSGGGTQETQYF
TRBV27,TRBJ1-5,CASSSGQRNQPQHF
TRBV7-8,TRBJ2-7,CASMSSYEQYF
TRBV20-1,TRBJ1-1,CSATPESTGNTEAFF
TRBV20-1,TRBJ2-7,CSANIGTGAGEQYF
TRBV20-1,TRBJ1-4,CSASSQGGTQLFF
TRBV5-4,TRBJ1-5,CASSLEKGQPQHF
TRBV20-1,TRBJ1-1,CSAREGNTRPEAFF
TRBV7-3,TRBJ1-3,CASSSTGGGNTIYF
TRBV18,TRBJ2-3,CASSPRGEELQYF
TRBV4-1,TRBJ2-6,CASSPSSGYSGANVLTF
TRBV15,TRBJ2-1,CATSRPGLAVYNEQFF
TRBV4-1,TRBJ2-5,CASRLGWGETQYF
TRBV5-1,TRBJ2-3,CASSQWTGRTDTQYF
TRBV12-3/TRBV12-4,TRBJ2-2,CASSNVGELFF
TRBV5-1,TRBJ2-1,CASSLTGDYNEQFF
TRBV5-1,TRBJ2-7,CASGLTGYEQYF
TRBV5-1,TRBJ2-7,CASSLGGTSGTRHF
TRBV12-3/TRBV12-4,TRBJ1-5,CASSSNGQPQHF